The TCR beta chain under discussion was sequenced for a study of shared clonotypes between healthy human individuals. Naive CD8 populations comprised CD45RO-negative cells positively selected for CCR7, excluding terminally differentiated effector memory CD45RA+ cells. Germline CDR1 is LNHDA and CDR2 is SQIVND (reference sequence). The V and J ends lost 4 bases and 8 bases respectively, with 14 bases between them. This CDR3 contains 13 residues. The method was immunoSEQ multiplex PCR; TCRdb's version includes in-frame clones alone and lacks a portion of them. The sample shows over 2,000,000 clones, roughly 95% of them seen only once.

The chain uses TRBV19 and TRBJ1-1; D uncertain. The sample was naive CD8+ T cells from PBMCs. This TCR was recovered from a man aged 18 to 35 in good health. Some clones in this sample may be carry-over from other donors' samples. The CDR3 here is CASSTPPGREAFF. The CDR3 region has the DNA TGTGCCAGTAGTACACCGCCGGGCCGAGAAGCTTTCTTT.